This T cell receptor beta chain was sequenced for a study of OX40 agonist ivuxolimab in advanced cancers. About the study: As their treatment, patients were administered ivuxolimab, an agonistic anti-OX40 (CD134) antibody.

The CDR3 contains 15 residues. V gave up 2 bases and J gave up 8 bases; unmatched junction bases: 8. CDR1 and CDR2 from the germline V gene are SEHNR and FQNEAQ (reference sequence). The repertoire was sequenced with immunoSEQ multiplex PCR; TCRdb's copy has only in-frame clones and lacks some. Of 70,000 or so clones listed, roughly nine tenths are singletons. This sequence joins TRBV7-9 and TRBJ2-1; 8 bases match TRBD2. The source is an adult with an advanced solid tumor such as melanoma, head and neck, liver or kidney cancer. The source material was CD4+ or CD8+ T cells sorted from blood, sampled in a trial of the OX40 agonist ivuxolimab. In DNA, the CDR3 is TGTGCCAGCAGCTTAACCAGCGGGAGATTCGATGAGCAGTTCTTC. This sequence encodes CASSLTSGRFDEQFF. The full variable domain, with the rest looked up from reference TRBV7-9 and TRBJ2-1, is DTGVSQNPRHKITKRGQNVTFRCDPISEHNRLYWYRQTLGQGPEFLTYFQNEAQLEKSRLLSDRFSAERPKGSFSTLEIQRTEQGDSAMYLCASSLTSGRFDEQFFGPGTRLTVL.